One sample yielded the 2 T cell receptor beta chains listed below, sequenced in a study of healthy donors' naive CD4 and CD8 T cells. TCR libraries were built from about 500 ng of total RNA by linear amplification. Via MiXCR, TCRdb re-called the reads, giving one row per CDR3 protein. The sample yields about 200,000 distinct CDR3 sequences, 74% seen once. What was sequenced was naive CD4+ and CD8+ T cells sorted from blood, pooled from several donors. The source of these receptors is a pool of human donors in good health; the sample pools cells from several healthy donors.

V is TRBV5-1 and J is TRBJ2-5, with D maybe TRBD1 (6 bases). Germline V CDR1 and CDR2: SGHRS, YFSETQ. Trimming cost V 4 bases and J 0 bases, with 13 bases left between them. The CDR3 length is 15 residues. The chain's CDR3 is CASSEGQPYQETQYF. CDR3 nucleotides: TGCGCCAGCAGCGAGGGACAACCGTACCAAGAGACCCAGTACTTC.

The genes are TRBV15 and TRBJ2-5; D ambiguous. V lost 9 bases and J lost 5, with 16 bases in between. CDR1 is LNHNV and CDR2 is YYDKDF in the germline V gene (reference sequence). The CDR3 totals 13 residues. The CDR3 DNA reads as TGTGCCACAATGCCTGGCAGGATGGAGACCCAGTACTTC. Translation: CATMPGRMETQYF. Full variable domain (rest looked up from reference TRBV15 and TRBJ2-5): DAMVIQNPRYQVTQFGKPVTLSCSQTLNHNVMYWYQQKSSQAPKLLFHYYDKDFNNEADTPDNFQSRRPNTSFCFLDIRSPGLGDTAMYLCATMPGRMETQYFGPGTRLLVL.